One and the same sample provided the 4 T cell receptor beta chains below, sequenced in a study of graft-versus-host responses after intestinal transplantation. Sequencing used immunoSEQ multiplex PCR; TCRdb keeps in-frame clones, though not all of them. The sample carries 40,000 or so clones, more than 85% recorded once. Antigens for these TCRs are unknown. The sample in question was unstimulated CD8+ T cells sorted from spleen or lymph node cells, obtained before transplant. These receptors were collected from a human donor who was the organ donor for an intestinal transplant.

CDR3 DNA: TGTGCCAGCAGCTTAAGGACTAGCGGGAGAGGGCTGTACGAGCAGTACTTC. It encodes CASSLRTSGRGLYEQYF. V gene TRBV7-8 combines with J gene TRBJ2-7; 13 positions agree with TRBD2. With V trimmed by 2 bases and J by 4 bases, 8 bases remained unmatched. The CDR3 contains 17 residues. Germline V gene lookup returns CDR1 SGHVS and CDR2 FQNEAQ.

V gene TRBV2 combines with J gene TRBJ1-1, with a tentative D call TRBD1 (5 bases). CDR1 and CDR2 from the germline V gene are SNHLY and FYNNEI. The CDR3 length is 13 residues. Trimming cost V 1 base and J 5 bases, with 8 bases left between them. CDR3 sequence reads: CASSEGGRTEAFF. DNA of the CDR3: TGTGCCAGCAGTGAAGGGGGCCGTACTGAAGCTTTCTTT.

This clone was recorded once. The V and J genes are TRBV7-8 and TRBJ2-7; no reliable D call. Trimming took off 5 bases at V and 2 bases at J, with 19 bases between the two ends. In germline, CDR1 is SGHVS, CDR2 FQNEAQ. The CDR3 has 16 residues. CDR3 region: CASSQTLEVPTYEQYF. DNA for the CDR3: TGTGCCAGCAGCCAGACATTGGAAGTCCCCACCTACGAGCAGTACTTC.

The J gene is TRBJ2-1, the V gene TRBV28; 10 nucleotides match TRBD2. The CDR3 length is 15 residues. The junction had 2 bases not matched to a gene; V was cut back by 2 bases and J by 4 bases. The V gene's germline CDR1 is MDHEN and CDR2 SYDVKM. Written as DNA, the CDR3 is TGTGCCAGCAGTTTACTAGCGGGAGTTTACAATGAGCAGTTCTTC. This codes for CASSLLAGVYNEQFF. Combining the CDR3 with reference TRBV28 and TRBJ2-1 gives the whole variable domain DVKVTQSSRYLVKRTGEKVFLECVQDMDHENMFWYRQDPGLGLRLIYFSYDVKMKEKGDIPEGYSVSREKKERFSLILESASTNQTSMYLCASSLLAGVYNEQFFGPGTRLTVL.